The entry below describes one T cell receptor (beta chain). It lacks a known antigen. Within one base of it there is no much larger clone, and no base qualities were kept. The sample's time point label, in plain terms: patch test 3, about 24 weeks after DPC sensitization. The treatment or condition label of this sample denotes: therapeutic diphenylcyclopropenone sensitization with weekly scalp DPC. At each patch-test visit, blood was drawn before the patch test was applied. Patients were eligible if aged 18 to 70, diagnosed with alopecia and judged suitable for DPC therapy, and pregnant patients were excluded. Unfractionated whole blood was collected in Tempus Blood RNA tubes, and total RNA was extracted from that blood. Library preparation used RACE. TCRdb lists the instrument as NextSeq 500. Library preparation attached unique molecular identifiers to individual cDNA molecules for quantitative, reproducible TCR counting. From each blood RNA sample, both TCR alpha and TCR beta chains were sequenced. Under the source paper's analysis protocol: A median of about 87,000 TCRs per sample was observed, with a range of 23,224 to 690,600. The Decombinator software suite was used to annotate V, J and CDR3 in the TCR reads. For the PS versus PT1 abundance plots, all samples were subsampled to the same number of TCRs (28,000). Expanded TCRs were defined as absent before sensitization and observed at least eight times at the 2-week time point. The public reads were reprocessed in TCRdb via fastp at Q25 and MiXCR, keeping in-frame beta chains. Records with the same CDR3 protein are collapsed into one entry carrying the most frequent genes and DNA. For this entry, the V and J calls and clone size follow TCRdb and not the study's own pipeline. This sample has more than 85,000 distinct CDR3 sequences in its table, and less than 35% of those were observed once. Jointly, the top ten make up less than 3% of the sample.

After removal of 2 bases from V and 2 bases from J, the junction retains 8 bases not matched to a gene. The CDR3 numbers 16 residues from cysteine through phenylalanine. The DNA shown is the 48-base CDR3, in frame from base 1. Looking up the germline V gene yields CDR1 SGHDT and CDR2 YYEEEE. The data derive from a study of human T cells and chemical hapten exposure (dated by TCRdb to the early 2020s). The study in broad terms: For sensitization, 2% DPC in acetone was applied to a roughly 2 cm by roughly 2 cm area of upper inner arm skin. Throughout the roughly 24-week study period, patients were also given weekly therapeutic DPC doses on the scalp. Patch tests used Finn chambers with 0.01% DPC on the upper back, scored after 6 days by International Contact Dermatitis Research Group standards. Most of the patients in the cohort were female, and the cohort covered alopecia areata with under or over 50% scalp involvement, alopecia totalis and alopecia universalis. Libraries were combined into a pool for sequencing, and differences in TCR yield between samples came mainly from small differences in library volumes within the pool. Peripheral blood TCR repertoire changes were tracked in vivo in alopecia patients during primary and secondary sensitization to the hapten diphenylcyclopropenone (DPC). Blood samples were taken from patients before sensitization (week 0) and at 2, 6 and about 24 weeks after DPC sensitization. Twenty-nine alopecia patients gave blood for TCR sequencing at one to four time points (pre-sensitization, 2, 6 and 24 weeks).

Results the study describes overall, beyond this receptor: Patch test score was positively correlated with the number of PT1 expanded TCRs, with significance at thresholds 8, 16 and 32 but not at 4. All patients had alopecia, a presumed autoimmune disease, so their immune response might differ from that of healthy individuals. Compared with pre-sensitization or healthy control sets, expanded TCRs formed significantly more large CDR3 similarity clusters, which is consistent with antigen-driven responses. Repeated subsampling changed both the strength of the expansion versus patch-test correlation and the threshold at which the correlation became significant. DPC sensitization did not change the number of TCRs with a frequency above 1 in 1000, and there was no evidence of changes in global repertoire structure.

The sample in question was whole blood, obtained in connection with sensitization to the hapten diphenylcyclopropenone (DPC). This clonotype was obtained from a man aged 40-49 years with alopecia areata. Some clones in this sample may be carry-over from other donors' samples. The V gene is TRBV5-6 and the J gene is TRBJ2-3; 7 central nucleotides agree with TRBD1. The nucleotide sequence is TGTGCCAGCAGCTTCCTCTTCCAGGGGGTCACAGATACGCAGTATTTT. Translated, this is CASSFLFQGVTDTQYF.